A selection of T cell receptor beta chains follows, all from one sample in a study of cytomegalovirus exposure and HLA in healthy donors. Clones were sequenced by immunoSEQ multiplex PCR, and TCRdb holds only the in-frame ones, with some missing. This table has roughly 80,000 clones, more than 80% appearing once. The sequenced sample was PBMCs. The receptors originated from a woman aged 25 to 39 in good health and CMV-seronegative. Each CDR3 is given with its conserved first and last residue. D genes are given only for firm matches. The size field is filled for only some rows; it gives once, few, many or a size class.

j_call,d_call,clone_size,v_call,cdr3_aa,cdr3_nt
TRBJ2-1,.,.,TRBV5-8,CASSRGLSSYNEQFF,TGTGCCAGCAGCCGAGGGTTGAGCTCCTACAATGAGCAGTTCTTC
TRBJ2-7,.,.,TRBV7-2,CASSPLAGLRGSTSEQYF,TGTGCCAGCAGCCCCCTCGCGGGACTAAGGGGGTCGACCAGCGAGCAGTACTTC
TRBJ2-1,TRBD1,.,TRBV11-3,CASSSPGQGYNEQFF,TGTGCCAGCAGCTCGCCGGGACAGGGTTACAATGAGCAGTTCTTC
TRBJ2-3,TRBD2,.,TRBV5-1,CASSFGGRGDTQYF,TGCGCCAGCAGCTTTGGTGGGAGGGGAGATACGCAGTATTTT
TRBJ2-7,TRBD1,.,TRBV7-9,CASSVGTVYEQYF,TGTGCCAGCAGCGTGGGGACAGTGTACGAGCAGTACTTC
TRBJ1-1,.,.,TRBV19,CASSIVANTEAFF,TGTGCCAGTAGTATAGTGGCGAACACTGAAGCTTTCTTT
TRBJ2-1,TRBD1,.,TRBV19,CASSPTGDEQFF,TGTGCCAGTAGCCCGACAGGGGATGAGCAGTTCTTC
TRBJ1-2,.,.,TRBV21-1,CASSLRGSGNYGYTF,TGTGCCAGCAGCCTCAGAGGGTCCGGGAACTATGGCTACACCTTC
TRBJ2-3,TRBD2,.,TRBV7-9,CASSPPGGGIDTQYF,TGTGCCAGCAGCCCGCCGGGGGGAGGGATAGATACGCAGTATTTT
TRBJ2-5,TRBD1,.,TRBV11-3,CASSLGQGGETQYF,TGTGCCAGCAGCTTGGGACAGGGTGGGGAGACCCAGTACTTC
TRBJ1-2,.,once,TRBV7-8,CASSLGGRVYGYTF,TGTGCCAGCAGTTTAGGGGGGCGCGTGTATGGCTACACCTTC
TRBJ2-2,TRBD2,.,TRBV28,CASSPSSGSGTGELFF,TGTGCCAGCAGTCCTTCTAGCGGGAGTGGCACCGGGGAGCTGTTTTTT
TRBJ2-7,.,few,TRBV28,CASSPLPGEQYF,TGTGCCAGCAGTCCCCTCCCGGGGGAGCAGTACTTC
TRBJ1-1,.,.,TRBV5-1,CASSLAQQGTEAFF,TGCGCCAGCAGCTTGGCCCAGCAGGGGACTGAAGCTTTCTTT
TRBJ2-3,TRBD1,few,TRBV5-1,CASSPRQGLTDTQYF,TGCGCCAGCAGCCCCAGACAGGGCCTAACAGATACGCAGTATTTT
TRBJ2-1,.,.,TRBV9,CASSVANRTKITYNEQFF,TGTGCCAGCAGCGTAGCAAACAGGACTAAGATTACCTACAATGAGCAGTTCTTC
TRBJ1-2,TRBD1,.,TRBV15,CATSRVGGGTVYGYTF,TGTGCCACCAGCAGAGTTGGAGGTGGGACAGTCTATGGCTACACCTTC
TRBJ1-5,TRBD1,.,TRBV19,CASSGTASYQPQHF,TGTGCCAGTAGTGGGACAGCATCGTATCAGCCCCAGCATTTT
TRBJ1-6,.,.,TRBV5-4,CASSDYRESDSPLHF,TGTGCCAGCAGCGACTACAGGGAATCGGATTCACCCCTCCACTTT
TRBJ2-7,TRBD2,once,TRBV6-1,CASSELAGGDYEQYF,TGTGCCAGCAGTGAACTAGCGGGAGGGGACTACGAGCAGTACTTC
TRBJ2-5,.,.,TRBV5-1,CASSLATGRGGTQYF,TGCGCCAGCAGCTTGGCTACAGGGCGCGGAGGGACCCAGTACTTC
TRBJ2-7,TRBD2,.,TRBV14,CASSSRVLAGVDEQYF,TGTGCCAGCAGCTCAAGGGTGCTAGCGGGAGTGGACGAGCAGTACTTC
TRBJ1-1,.,.,TRBV4-1,CASSQDGAKNTEAFF,TGCGCCAGCAGCCAAGATGGGGCTAAGAACACTGAAGCTTTCTTT
TRBJ2-7,.,.,TRBV2,CASSDWQGGYEQYF,TGTGCCAGCAGTGATTGGCAGGGAGGCTACGAGCAGTACTTC
TRBJ2-5,TRBD1,.,TRBV6-1,CASSGNRGETQYF,TGTGCCAGCAGTGGGAACAGGGGAGAGACCCAGTACTTC
TRBJ1-4,.,.,TRBV4-1,CASSHRGYNEKLFF,TGCGCCAGCAGCCACAGGGGATATAATGAAAAACTGTTTTTT
TRBJ2-1,TRBD2,.,TRBV7-2,CASSRQLAQTTNEQFF,TGTGCCAGCAGCCGACAACTAGCGCAGACAACCAATGAGCAGTTCTTC
TRBJ2-5,TRBD2,.,TRBV4-3,CASSLTGTSGQETQYF,TGCGCCAGCAGCCTAACCGGGACTAGCGGGCAAGAGACCCAGTACTTC
TRBJ1-1,TRBD1,once,TRBV7-6,CASSLPTGTGATEAFF,TGTGCCAGCAGCTTACCCACTGGCACAGGGGCAACTGAAGCTTTCTTT
TRBJ2-7,TRBD1,.,TRBV28,CASSRTGGSYEQYF,TGTGCCAGCAGCCGAACAGGGGGCTCCTACGAGCAGTACTTC
TRBJ2-4,.,.,TRBV30,CAWSVGGAEVDIQYF,TGTGCCTGGAGTGTAGGGGGGGCTGAGGTGGACATTCAGTACTTC
TRBJ1-5,.,.,TRBV21-1,CASSKSITSPVRQGSNQPQHF,TGTGCCAGCAGCAAATCGATAACGAGTCCTGTAAGACAGGGAAGCAATCAGCCCCAGCATTTT
TRBJ1-4,TRBD1,once,TRBV5-1,CASSLARTGPNEKLFF,TGCGCCAGCAGCTTGGCCAGGACAGGCCCTAATGAAAAACTGTTTTTT
TRBJ1-1,TRBD1,.,TRBV29-1,CSVRTGRNTEAFF,TGCAGCGTTAGGACAGGGCGGAACACTGAAGCTTTCTTT
TRBJ1-5,.,.,TRBV29-1,CSVVAGANRPQHF,TGCAGCGTTGTAGCGGGGGCAAATCGGCCCCAGCATTTT
TRBJ2-5,.,.,TRBV5-1,CASSLSGVQETQYF,TGCGCCAGCAGCTTGTCGGGGGTCCAAGAGACCCAGTACTTC
TRBJ2-7,TRBD1,.,TRBV7-2,CASSLGRLGTGVSYEQYF,TGTGCCAGCAGCTTAGGGCGTCTCGGGACAGGGGTATCCTACGAGCAGTACTTC
TRBJ1-5,TRBD1,.,TRBV6-6,CASGGTVNQPQHF,TGTGCCAGCGGGGGGACAGTCAATCAGCCCCAGCATTTT
TRBJ1-2,TRBD1,.,TRBV10-3,CAIGVPGGANYGYTF,TGTGCCATCGGAGTTCCAGGGGGCGCTAACTATGGCTACACCTTC
TRBJ2-1,.,.,TRBV6-4,CASSQQDGADEQFF,TGTGCCAGCAGCCAACAAGACGGCGCGGATGAGCAGTTCTTC
TRBJ1-5,TRBD1,.,TRBV6-5,CASSYTGGGNQPQHF,TGTGCCAGCAGTTACACAGGGGGCGGCAATCAGCCCCAGCATTTT